The 6 T cell receptor beta chains in this list originate from one sample, sequenced in a study of shared clonotypes between healthy human individuals. The data were produced by immunoSEQ multiplex PCR, yet TCRdb's version contains in-frame clones alone and is incomplete. The repertoire holds millions of clones, with less than 95% as singletons. Positive CCR7 selection of CD45RO-negative cells yielded the naive CD8 cells, and terminally differentiated effector memory CD45RA+ cells were excluded. Sequencing was performed on naive CD8+ T cells sorted from blood. The receptor source for this set is a man aged 18 to 29 in good health.

V and J are TRBV19 and TRBJ1-5; 8 nucleotides line up with TRBD1. V dropped 2 bases and J dropped 3; count of bases not matched to a gene: 3. Germline V lookup: CDR1 LNHDA, CDR2 SQIVND (reference sequence). The CDR3 loop spans 15 amino acids. CDR3 DNA sequence: TGTGCCAGTAGTATAATGACAGGGGTCAATCAGCCCCAGCATTTT. It yields the protein CASSIMTGVNQPQHF. The complete variable domain, with remaining parts taken from reference TRBV19 and TRBJ1-5, reads DGGITQSPKYLFRKEGQNVTLSCEQNLNHDAMYWYRQDPGQGLRLIYYSQIVNDFQKGDIAEGYSVSREKKESFPLTVTSAQKNPTAFYLCASSIMTGVNQPQHFGDGTRLSIL.

J is TRBJ2-2 and V is TRBV27; no reliable D call. The CDR3 totals 12 residues. Germline V gives CDR1 MNHEY, CDR2 SMNVEV (reference sequence). The V end lost 8 bases, the J end lost 6 bases, and 10 bases lay between the germline ends. CDR3 sequence: CASSGGPGELFF. CDR3 bases: TGTGCCAGCTCCGGTGGGCCCGGGGAGCTGTTTTTT.

The V call is TRBV7-9, the J call TRBJ2-7; D is undetermined. The CDR3 has 14 residues. V was cut by 5 bases and J by 2 bases, with 13 bases left in between. Germline CDR1 SEHNR, CDR2 FQNEAQ (reference sequence). In DNA, the CDR3 is TGTGCCAGCAGCATTACGGCCCGTACCTACGAGCAGTACTTC. Translated, it gives CASSITARTYEQYF.

The chain has TRBV6-1 and TRBJ2-1; a weak D match, TRBD1 (5 bases). This CDR3 spans 16 amino acids. Trimming pared 2 bases from V and 9 bases from J, leaving 20 bases between. Germline loops: CDR1 MNHNS, CDR2 SASEGT. The CDR3: CASSEWEGAPFVEQFF. In DNA, the CDR3 is TGTGCCAGCAGTGAATGGGAAGGGGCTCCTTTTGTTGAGCAGTTCTTC.

The V gene is TRBV11-1, the J gene TRBJ2-7; 9 nucleotides align to TRBD1. This CDR3 comprises 16 residues. Germline V gene lookup returns CDR1 SGHAT and CDR2 FQDESV (reference sequence). The J segment lost 5 bases and the V segment lost 4 bases, leaving 12 bases of the junction unmatched. The CDR3: CASSYSTGGGYNEQYF. In DNA, the CDR3 is TGTGCCAGCAGCTATTCTACAGGGGGCGGTTATAACGAGCAGTACTTC.

The J gene is TRBJ2-7, the V gene TRBV7-2, with D perhaps TRBD2 (7 bases). The CDR3 runs 15 residues. V was cut by 3 bases and J by 3 bases, with 15 bases left in between. Germline assignment: CDR1 SGHTA and CDR2 FQGNSA. The CDR3 nucleotides read TGTGCCAGCAGCTTGGGGGGGGCCGTCTTCTACGAGCAGTACTTC. Translating it yields CASSLGGAVFYEQYF.